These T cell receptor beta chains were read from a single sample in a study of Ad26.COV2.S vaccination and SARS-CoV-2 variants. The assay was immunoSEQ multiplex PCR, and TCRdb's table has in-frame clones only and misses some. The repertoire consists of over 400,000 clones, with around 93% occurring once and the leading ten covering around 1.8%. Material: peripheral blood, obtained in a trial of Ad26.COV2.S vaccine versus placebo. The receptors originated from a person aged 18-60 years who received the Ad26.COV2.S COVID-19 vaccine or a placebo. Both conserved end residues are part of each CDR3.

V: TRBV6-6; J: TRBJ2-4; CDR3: CASSLDRKNIQYF
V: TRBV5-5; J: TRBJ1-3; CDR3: CASSSTGSSGNTIYF
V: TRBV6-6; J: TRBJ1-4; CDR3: CASRPQGANEKLFF
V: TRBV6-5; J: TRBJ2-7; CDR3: CASSLNGAPYEQYF
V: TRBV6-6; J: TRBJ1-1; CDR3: CASVETGEPGAFF
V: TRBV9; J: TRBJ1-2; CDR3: CASSVDEGYGYTF
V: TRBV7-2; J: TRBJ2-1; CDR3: CASSLSFRGSYNEQFF
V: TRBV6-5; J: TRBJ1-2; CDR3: CASSSLGRIHVYGYTF
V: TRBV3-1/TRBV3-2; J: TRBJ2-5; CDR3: CASSQSGRWYF
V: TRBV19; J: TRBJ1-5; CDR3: CASRAGSHQPQHF
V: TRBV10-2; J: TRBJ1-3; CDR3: CASCERDSGNTIYF
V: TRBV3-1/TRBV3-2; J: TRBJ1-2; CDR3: CASSLGTANNNYGYTF
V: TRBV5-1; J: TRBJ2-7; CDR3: CASSLGNYEQYF
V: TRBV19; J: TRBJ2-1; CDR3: CASIVGQGIENEQFF